Sequencing of this TCR beta chain was carried out in a study of glioma-infiltrating T cells after dendritic cell vaccination. Study context: Dendritic cells derived from monocytes and pulsed with autologous tumor lysate formed the vaccine. Findings of the study overall: Higher pretreatment TIL content predicted longer progression-free time and survival.

This clone turned up a few times. What it binds is unknown. Trimming left V 0 bases short and J 5 bases short, with 11 bases between. The CDR3 has 15 residues. Germline V gene sequence: CDR1 MGHRA, CDR2 YSYEKL. Using immunoSEQ multiplex PCR, the repertoire was profiled, and TCRdb retains in-frame clones only, with some absent. The repertoire includes tens of thousands of clones, 65% to 90% of them detected once, and roughly 7.9% sits in the top ten. Material: blood, obtained before dendritic cell vaccination. The chain combines TRBV4-1 with TRBJ1-5; tentative D call: TRBD1 (5 bases). This receptor was identified in a human donor with glioblastoma. The DNA of the CDR3 is TGCGCCAGCAGCCAAGATAGACAGAGATATCAGCCCCAGCATTTT. It encodes CASSQDRQRYQPQHF.